These 21 T cell receptor beta chains originate from one sample sequenced in a study of radiotherapy plus CTLA-4 blockade in lung cancer. Generated by immunoSEQ multiplex PCR, the TCRdb table keeps only in-frame clones and is missing some. The profile shows approximately 89,000 clones, around 76% of them singletons. The starting material was peripheral blood, obtained from a patient treated with radiotherapy plus ipilimumab. Source of these receptors: a human donor with non-small cell lung cancer who had a partial response to radiotherapy plus ipilimumab. Some clones in this sample may be carry-over from other donors' samples.

The chain joins TRBV19 to TRBJ1-6; TRBD1 might be the D (5 bases). The ends were cut back, 3 bases at V and 7 bases at J, with 10 bases in the middle. The germline V gene encodes CDR1 LNHDA and CDR2 SQIVND (reference sequence). The CDR3 contains 14 residues. The CDR3 protein is CASSMARANSPLHF. As DNA, the CDR3 is TGTGCCAGTAGTATGGCCAGGGCAAATTCACCCCTCCACTTT.

The chain uses TRBV6-1 and TRBJ1-1; no clear D. V was clipped by 8 bases and J by 0 bases, with 10 bases between them. This CDR3 region has 13 residues. The germline gives CDR1 MNHNS, CDR2 SASEGT. CDR3 amino acids: CASAAALNTEAFF. The CDR3 DNA follows: TGTGCCAGCGCGGCAGCGTTGAACACTGAAGCTTTCTTT.

The rearrangement joins TRBV2 to TRBJ2-1, with 12 bases fitting TRBD2. The ends lost 9 bases at V and 6 bases at J; junction bases unmatched: 9. Germline assignment: CDR1 SNHLY and CDR2 FYNNEI. This CDR3 is 15 amino acids long. CDR3 sequence: CASSRLAGVGNEQFF. In DNA, the CDR3 is TGTGCCAGTTCCCGACTAGCGGGAGTGGGCAATGAGCAGTTCTTC.

As regards this clone: The sample holds other DNA sequences that translate to the same CDR3. The V gene is TRBV27, the J gene TRBJ1-6; 8 bases align to TRBD1. The CDR3 has 14 amino acids. Trimming cost V 4 bases and J 10 bases; bases outside gene matches: 6. CDR1 and CDR2 from the germline V gene are MNHEY and SMNVEV (reference sequence). CDR3 sequence (DNA): TGTGCCAGCAGTTCGGGGACAGGAGTGTCACCCCTCCACTTT. This codes for CASSSGTGVSPLHF.

The V and J genes are TRBV25-1 and TRBJ2-7, with 8 bases matching TRBD2. The CDR3 runs 16 residues. Germline assignment: CDR1 MGHDK and CDR2 SYGVNS. V lost 3 bases to trimming and J lost 2 bases; unmatched junction nucleotides: 9. CDR3 protein: CASSDAPRGGTYEQYF. The CDR3 region has the DNA TGTGCCAGCAGTGACGCCCCCCGGGGGGGGACCTACGAGCAGTACTTC.

This clone occurred a few times. V and J are TRBV4-3 and TRBJ2-3; 11 nucleotides agree with TRBD2. The CDR3 length is 14 residues. Germline V gene data show CDR1 as LGHNA and CDR2 as YSLEER. J gave up 15 bases and V 0 bases, and 8 bases lay outside the gene matches. The CDR3 DNA is TGCGCCAGCAGCCAAGATAGCGGGGGGGCCCGGTATTATTTT. As protein: CASSQDSGGARYYF.

V and J are TRBV19 and TRBJ1-5; D remains unclear. Germline V gene data show CDR1 as LNHDA and CDR2 as SQIVND (reference sequence). This CDR3 spans 12 amino acids. The ends were cut back, 5 bases at V and 6 bases at J, with 8 bases in the middle. This CDR3 reads CASSGSFQPQHF. CDR3 nucleotide sequence: TGTGCCAGTAGTGGTAGTTTTCAGCCCCAGCATTTT.

The chain carries TRBV9 and TRBJ2-2, with 9 bases matching TRBD1. CDR3 size: 14 residues. V dropped 2 bases and J dropped 5; count of bases not matched to a gene: 1. Germline V lookup: CDR1 SGDLS, CDR2 YYNGEE. CDR3 coding DNA: TGTGCCAGCAGCGTGACAGGGGGAACCGGGGAGCTGTTTTTT. This sequence encodes CASSVTGGTGELFF.

This clone was counted between two and nine times. The gene calls are TRBV7-2 and TRBJ1-3; TRBD1 is a possible D gene (5 bases). The CDR3 sequence is 15 residues long. In germline, CDR1 is SGHTA, CDR2 FQGNSA. Between the trimmed V and J ends, which lost 5 bases and 1 base, there was a span of 12 bases. CDR3 in DNA: TGTGCCAGCAGCCTAAGCACAGGTTCTGGAAACACCATATATTTT. Translated, it gives CASSLSTGSGNTIYF.

The V call is TRBV7-2, the J call TRBJ2-5, with D possibly being TRBD1 (6 bases). The CDR3 sequence is 15 residues long. Germline CDR1 SGHTA, CDR2 FQGNSA. Trimming took off 5 bases at V and 0 bases at J, with 13 bases between the two ends. CDR3 sequence (DNA): TGTGCCAGCAGCGCGCGCTGGGACAACCAAGAGACCCAGTACTTC. Encoded protein: CASSARWDNQETQYF.

J is TRBJ2-1 and V is TRBV5-1, with 8 bases identical to TRBD2. This CDR3 region has 16 residues. The germline gives CDR1 SGHRS, CDR2 YFSETQ. With V trimmed by 1 base and J by 6 bases, 9 bases remained unmatched. The CDR3 DNA reads as TGCGCCAGCAGCTTGCGATCCGGGGGGGAGTTCAATGAGCAGTTCTTC. This translates into CASSLRSGGEFNEQFF.

This chain joins TRBV5-4 and TRBJ1-1; D call uncertain. Trimming cost V 1 base and J 7 bases, with 14 bases left between them. The CDR3 covers 14 residues. The V gene's germline CDR1 is SGHNT and CDR2 YYREEE (reference sequence). CDR3 sequence reads: CASSLNPDRDEAFF. CDR3 sequence (DNA): TGTGCCAGCAGCTTGAACCCCGACCGGGATGAAGCTTTCTTT.

This clone was observed a handful of times. This chain uses TRBV5-4 with TRBJ1-6, with 7 bases identical to TRBD1. This CDR3 has 14 residues. CDR1 is SGHNT and CDR2 is YYREEE in the germline V gene (reference sequence). Germline trimming cut 5 bases from V and 6 bases from J; bases unmatched to any gene: 5. The CDR3 sequence is CASRSGQINSPLHF. The CDR3 bases are TGTGCCAGCAGATCGGGACAGATTAATTCACCCCTCCACTTT.

This clone was seen a handful of times. The genes are TRBV5-8 and TRBJ1-1; TRBD1 is a possible D gene (6 bases). Trimming removed 0 bases from V and 3 bases from J, with 9 bases in between. CDR1 is SGHTS and CDR2 is YDEGEE in the germline V gene. There are 14 residues in the CDR3. CDR3 region: CASSLAHRDTEAFF. In DNA, the CDR3 is TGTGCCAGCAGCTTGGCCCACAGGGACACTGAAGCTTTCTTT.

This rearrangement joins TRBV18 to TRBJ2-7; 9 bases fit TRBD1. Per germline, CDR1 KGHSH and CDR2 LQKENI. This CDR3 is built from 14 residues. V was pared by 5 bases and J by 2 bases, with 4 bases of the junction left unmatched. CDR3 DNA: TGTGCCAGCTCAGCCGACAGGGGGGCCTACGAGCAGTACTTC. Translated, it gives CASSADRGAYEQYF.

This clone occurred once. This chain connects TRBV15 to TRBJ1-2, with 10 positions matching TRBD1. V shed 2 bases and J 8 bases; nucleotides not matched to a gene: 11. CDR3 length: 16 residues. Germline loops: CDR1 LNHNV, CDR2 YYDKDF (reference sequence). CDR3 DNA: TGTGCCACCAGCAGATTGGGGGACAGGGGAAGAGGGGGCTACACCTTC. Its protein product is CATSRLGDRGRGGYTF.

The chain couples TRBV18 to TRBJ1-4; D gene uncertain. CDR3 length: 13 residues. Trimming removed 3 bases at V and 7 bases at J, with 9 bases between. Germline CDR1 and CDR2: KGHSH and LQKENI. CDR3 protein: CASSPGLSEKLFF. The CDR3 DNA sequence: TGTGCCAGCTCACCTGGCCTGTCTGAAAAACTGTTTTTT.

This clone appeared a few times. The V and J genes are TRBV19 and TRBJ2-2, with 7 bases matching TRBD1. V lost 7 bases and J lost 5; bases outside the gene matches: 13. The CDR3 runs to 16 residues. From germline, CDR1 is LNHDA and CDR2 SQIVND (reference sequence). The CDR3 region is CASNERDAGGTGELFF. In DNA form, the CDR3 reads TGTGCCAGTAATGAACGGGACGCAGGGGGAACCGGGGAGCTGTTTTTT.

The chain has TRBV4-1 and TRBJ1-2, with 9 positions matching TRBD1. The CDR3 is 17 residues long. The trim removed 3 bases at V and 7 bases at J, leaving 15 bases unmatched. Per the germline V gene, CDR1 is MGHRA and CDR2 is YSYEKL. Written as DNA, the CDR3 is TGCGCCAGCAGCCAGGGCCTCACCGGGACAGGGTTCGGTGGCTACACCTTC. The encoded protein is CASSQGLTGTGFGGYTF.

This clone was detected a few times. The rearrangement joins TRBV19 to TRBJ2-1; weak D call: TRBD2 (5 bases). The CDR3 is 15 amino acids. CDR1 and CDR2 (germline): LNHDA, SQIVND (reference sequence). The V end was cut by 9 bases, the J end by 6 bases, with 21 bases between. The CDR3 loop reads CASRVEDFHFNEQFF. The DNA of the CDR3 is TGTGCCAGCCGGGTGGAGGACTTCCATTTCAATGAGCAGTTCTTC.

The rearrangement uses TRBV7-2 and TRBJ2-5, with a possible D match to TRBD2 (5 bases). V dropped 5 bases and J dropped 3 bases, with 19 bases sitting between them. Germline-derived CDR1 and CDR2 are SGHTA and FQGNSA. CDR3 size: 16 residues. The CDR3 reads CASSPGGGNLKETQYF. In DNA, the CDR3 is TGTGCCAGCAGCCCCGGAGGTGGCAACTTAAAAGAGACCCAGTACTTC. Using reference TRBV7-2 and TRBJ2-5 for the parts outside the CDR3, the full variable domain is GAGVSQSPSNKVTEKGKDVELRCDPISGHTALYWYRQSLGQGLEFLIYFQGNSAPDKSGLPSDRFSAERTGGSVSTLTIQRTQQEDSAVYLCASSPGGGNLKETQYFGPGTRLLVL.